This TCR beta chain was captured by sequencing in a study of T-cell reconstitution after alpha-beta-depleted transplantation in children (dated by TCRdb to between 2015 and 2016). At the level of the whole study: Using TCR repertoire profiling, the study followed T-cell immune reconstitution in a quantitative way in children after TCRalphabeta/CD19-depleted allogeneic hematopoietic cell transplantation.

On the study overall, not on this receptor specifically: Over the following months the frequencies of hyperexpanded clones went down, and after one year T-cell counts and TCRbeta diversity were mostly credited to newly produced T cells. In some patients, the high TCRbeta diversity seen at day 60 was put down to recipient T cells and intrathymic progenitors that had survived conditioning. About two months after transplant, the apparently early recovery of alphabetaT-cell counts reportedly depended on just several hundred clones that had expanded rapidly and came from non-depleted graft cells.

The CDR1 and CDR2 encoded by the germline V gene are SQVTM and ANQGSEA. V ends up 5 bases short and J 0 bases short, with an unmatched junction base count of 10. Spanning cysteine to phenylalanine, the CDR3 consists of 15 amino acids. Of the read, only the CDR3 DNA is kept; its 45 bases are in frame from base 1. A remark on this clonotype: Its antigen is currently not known. A clone one base away is much larger, so this may be a read error.

Explained via the paper, the treatment or condition label denotes: allogeneic hematopoietic cell transplantation with graft depleted of TCRalphabeta T cells and CD19 B cells. Transplant recipients were children who received TCRalphabeta/CD19-depleted allogeneic hematopoietic cell grafts. Library preparation employed PCR. TCRdb names Illumina HiSeq 2500 as the instrument used. TCR libraries were prepared with molecular barcoding, using unique molecular identifiers to normalize TCRbeta repertoire quantification. The raw public reads went through TCRdb reprocessing: fastp at Q25, MiXCR clone calling, in-frame beta chains kept. When rows share a CDR3 protein, they turn into one entry using the most common DNA and genes. For this sample the table gives 450,000 to 600,000 distinct CDR3 sequences, of which roughly a tenth were detected only once. The ten top clones hold about 2% of the sample.

The sequence was collected from a child aged 2-9 years with inherited bone marrow failure, due to receive a stem cell transplant. The sequencing used PBMCs, collected before TCRalphabeta/CD19-depleted stem cell transplant. The V gene is TRBV29-1 and the J gene is TRBJ2-7; 7 of the junction bases match TRBD2. The CDR3 reads as follows: CSVRGVGTSSYEQYF. The bases read TGCAGCGTTCGGGGGGTTGGTACCTCCTCCTACGAGCAGTACTTC.